This T cell receptor (beta chain) was found in a study of shared clonotypes between healthy human individuals. CDR1 LNHDA and CDR2 SQIVND come from the germline V gene (reference sequence). After removal of 4 bases from V and 3 bases from J, the junction contained 4 bases not matched to a gene. The CDR3 has 14 residues. Original processing methods: Filtering of immunoSEQ junctional sequences could not match full-length read filtering. Assay: immunoSEQ multiplex PCR; the TCRdb copy retains only in-frame clones and omits some. The DNA gave D and trimming, while V, J and clone size come from that table. The sample holds hundreds of thousands of clones, around 77% seen once. Everyone who donated was a Caucasian adult who lived in Nashville, Tennessee. Whole-study results and caveats: The sole specimen, blood, was sampled, and tissue repertoires likely differ.

Concerning this clone: Antigen unknown.

The sample comprised PBMCs. The sequence came from a woman in her forties in good health. Some clones in this sample may be carry-over from other donors' samples. The J gene is TRBJ2-7, the V gene TRBV19; 9 bases agree with TRBD2. Written as DNA, the CDR3 is TGTGCCAGTAGTACCTTAGCGGGAGTCTACGAGCAGTACTTC. Its translation is CASSTLAGVYEQYF.